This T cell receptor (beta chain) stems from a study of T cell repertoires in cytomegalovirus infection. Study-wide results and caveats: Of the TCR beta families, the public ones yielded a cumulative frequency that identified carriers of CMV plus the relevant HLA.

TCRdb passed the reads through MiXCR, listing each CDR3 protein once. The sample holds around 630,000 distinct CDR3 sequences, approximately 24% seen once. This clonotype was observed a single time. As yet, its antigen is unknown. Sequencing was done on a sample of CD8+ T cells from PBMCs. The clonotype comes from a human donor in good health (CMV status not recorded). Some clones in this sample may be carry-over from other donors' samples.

The CDR3 is CSARGDRVEAFF. For the CDR3, the DNA is TGCAGTGCTAGAGGGGACAGGGTTGAAGCTTTCTTT. The rearrangement links TRBV20-1 to TRBJ1-1; 9 bases agree with TRBD1. The ends lost 1 base at V and 7 bases at J; junction bases unmatched: 1. Germline V gives CDR1 DFQATT, CDR2 SNEGSKA (reference sequence). CDR3 length: 12 amino acids.